This section outlines one TCR beta chain sequence together with its context. What it binds is unknown. V dropped 6 bases and J dropped 0 bases, with 14 bases sitting between them. The CDR3 runs 15 residues. Germline V CDR1 and CDR2: DFQATT, SNEGSKA (reference sequence). A second PCR, run for roughly 6 to 11 cycles, used a sample-barcoded 5' primer plus a J-beta primer mix. A single record per CDR3 protein comes from TCRdb applying MiXCR to the 5' RACE reads. The sample holds 950,000 to 1,200,000 distinct CDR3 sequences, more than 30% seen once. These data belong to a study of blood T cells in healthy people across ages. At the level of the study: Template-switching capture recovered about one barcoded beta molecule per two T cells.

Study-level points and caveats: Changes seen in expanded clonotypes were possibly confounded by donor CMV status left unknown.

Sequencing was done on a sample of blood. This clonotype was sampled from a young man in good health. The V gene is TRBV20-1, the J gene TRBJ2-2; D is tentatively TRBD1 or TRBD2 (6 bases each). CDR3 sequence: CSADGGCSNTGELFF. The DNA of the CDR3 is TGCAGTGCGGACGGGGGCTGCTCGAACACCGGGGAGCTGTTTTTT.